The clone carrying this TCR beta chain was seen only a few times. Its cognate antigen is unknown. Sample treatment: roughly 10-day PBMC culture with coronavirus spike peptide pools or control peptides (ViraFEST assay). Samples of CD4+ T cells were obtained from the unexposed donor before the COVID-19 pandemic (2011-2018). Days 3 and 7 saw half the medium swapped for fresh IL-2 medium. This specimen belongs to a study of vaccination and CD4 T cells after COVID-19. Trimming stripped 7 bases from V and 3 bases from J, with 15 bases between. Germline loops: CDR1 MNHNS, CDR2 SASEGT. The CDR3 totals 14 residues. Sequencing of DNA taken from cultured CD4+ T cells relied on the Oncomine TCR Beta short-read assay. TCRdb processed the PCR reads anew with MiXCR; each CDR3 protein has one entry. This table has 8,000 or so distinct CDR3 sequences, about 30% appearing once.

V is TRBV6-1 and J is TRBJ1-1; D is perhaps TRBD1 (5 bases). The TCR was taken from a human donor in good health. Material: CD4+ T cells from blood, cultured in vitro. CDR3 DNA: TGTGCCAGCAACCCCCTCGGGGCTGACACTGAAGCTTTCTTT. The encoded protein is CASNPLGADTEAFF.